The entry that follows covers one T cell receptor beta chain sequence. The sample originates from a study of blood T cell repertoires in COVID-19. Profiling relied on immunoSEQ multiplex PCR, and the TCRdb table lists in-frame clones only, not all of them. The table has around 200,000 clones, approximately 86% seen once. The CDR3 loop spans 16 amino acids. The V gene's germline CDR1 is SGHKS and CDR2 YYEKEE (reference sequence). V lost 2 bases to trimming and J lost 0 bases, with 12 bases between them. This clonotype was obtained from a man between 35 and 55 years old with active or convalescent COVID-19. Sequenced material: peripheral blood. The rearrangement joins TRBV5-5 to TRBJ2-1, with D unclear. The CDR3 region is CASSLLRRSSYNEQFF. CDR3 coding DNA: TGTGCCAGCAGCTTATTGCGGCGGAGCTCCTACAATGAGCAGTTCTTC. Drawing the rest from reference TRBV5-5 and TRBJ2-1, the complete variable domain is DAGVTQSPTHLIKTRGQQVTLRCSPISGHKSVSWYQQVLGQGPQFIFQYYEKEERGRGNFPDRFSARQFPNYSSELNVNALLLGDSALYLCASSLLRRSSYNEQFFGPGTRLTVL.